Included here is one TCR beta chain sequence, with context. The CDR3 is 15 residues long. CDR1 and CDR2 (germline): KGHSH, LQKENI. The V and J ends lost 2 bases and 7 bases, in that order; junction bases with no gene match: 9. The data originate from a study of blood T cell repertoires in COVID-19. Turning to the study itself: Specimens from acute and convalescent COVID-19 originated in the United States, Italy and Spain. Sources were T cells, B-cell-depleted T cells, or PBMCs; the material itself was cDNA or gDNA.

Under the authors' procedure: How many nucleated cells were present was estimated from reference gene primer amplification. The table came from immunoSEQ multiplex PCR; TCRdb's copy has only in-frame clones and leaves some out. V and J calls and clone size are copied from that table; D and trimming were computed from the DNA. The table includes roughly 86,000 clones, about nine tenths detected once. The TCR originated in a woman aged 45-60 years in a cohort sampled during active COVID-19. Specimen: peripheral blood. The J gene is TRBJ1-1, the V gene TRBV18, with 8 bases fitting TRBD1. The CDR3 DNA follows: TGTGCCAGCTCACCATACGAGACCAGGGGGCATGAAGCTTTCTTT. Translating gives CASSPYETRGHEAFF. Drawing the rest from reference TRBV18 and TRBJ1-1, the complete variable domain is NAGVMQNPRHLVRRRGQEARLRCSPMKGHSHVYWYRQLPEEGLKFMVYLQKENIIDESGMPKERFSAEFPKEGPSILRIQQVVRGDSAAYFCASSPYETRGHEAFFGQGTRLTVV.